One sample yielded the 6 T cell receptor beta chains listed below, sequenced in a study of cytomegalovirus exposure and HLA in healthy donors. Primers for the PCR totalled 60 Vbeta and 13 Jbeta. The protocol was immunoSEQ multiplex PCR, while the TCRdb copy is restricted to in-frame clones and leaves out a portion. The sample consists of approximately 100,000 clones, 79% of them appearing once. Sequenced sample: PBMCs. All receptors come from a female donor in good health and CMV-seropositive.

The V call is TRBV6-6, the J call TRBJ1-5, with a weak D call TRBD1 (6 bases). V lost 7 bases, J lost 6 bases, and 19 bases lay in between. This CDR3 is 15 amino acids long. The V gene's germline CDR1 is MNHNY and CDR2 SVGAGI (reference sequence). CDR3 sequence: CASIDNWTVGQPQHF. The CDR3 coding sequence is TGTGCCAGCATCGACAACTGGACAGTGGGTCAGCCCCAGCATTTT.

The chain joins TRBV7-9 to TRBJ1-4; TRBD1 matches at 7 bases. The CDR3 sequence is 16 residues long. V lost 0 bases and J lost 8; bases outside the gene matches: 9. CDR1 is SEHNR and CDR2 is FQNEAQ in the germline V gene (reference sequence). In DNA, the CDR3 is TGTGCCAGCAGCTTAGCGATAATAGACAGGGACGAAAAACTGTTTTTT. It is translated as CASSLAIIDRDEKLFF.

V gene TRBV10-2 combines with J gene TRBJ2-3, with TRBD2 matching over 7 bases. The CDR3 runs 14 residues. V shed 1 base, J shed 8 bases, and the junction held 6 bases outside the gene matches. The germline V gene has CDR1 WSHSY and CDR2 SAAADI. This CDR3 reads CASSELRLAATQYF. DNA of the CDR3: TGCGCCAGCAGTGAGTTGAGACTAGCTGCTACGCAGTATTTT.

The chain employs TRBV6-1 and TRBJ2-7; 8 bases align to TRBD1. The V and J ends lost 3 bases and 3 bases, in that order; junction bases with no gene match: 10. The CDR3 runs 16 residues. Per the germline V gene, CDR1 is MNHNS and CDR2 is SASEGT. The CDR3 sequence: CASSDLQGVRNYEQYF. The CDR3 DNA is TGTGCCAGCAGTGACTTACAGGGGGTCAGAAACTACGAGCAGTACTTC.

The CDR3 protein is CASSWAGMNTEAFF. DNA of the CDR3: TGTGCCAGCAGTTGGGCAGGGATGAACACTGAAGCTTTCTTT. This chain links TRBV6-6 with TRBJ1-1, with D possibly being TRBD1 (5 bases). V lost 4 bases, J lost 0 bases, and 9 bases lay in between. The CDR3 runs 14 residues. Germline V gene sequence: CDR1 MNHNY, CDR2 SVGAGI (reference sequence).

The chain combines TRBV11-2 with TRBJ2-7, with no clear D. There are 13 residues in the CDR3. The germline V and J ends were trimmed by 5 bases and 0 bases, with 8 bases remaining between them. The germline CDR1 and CDR2 sequences are SGHAT and FQNNGV. The CDR3 here is CASSPGSSYEQYF. CDR3 DNA sequence: TGTGCCAGCAGCCCGGGTAGCTCCTACGAGCAGTACTTC.